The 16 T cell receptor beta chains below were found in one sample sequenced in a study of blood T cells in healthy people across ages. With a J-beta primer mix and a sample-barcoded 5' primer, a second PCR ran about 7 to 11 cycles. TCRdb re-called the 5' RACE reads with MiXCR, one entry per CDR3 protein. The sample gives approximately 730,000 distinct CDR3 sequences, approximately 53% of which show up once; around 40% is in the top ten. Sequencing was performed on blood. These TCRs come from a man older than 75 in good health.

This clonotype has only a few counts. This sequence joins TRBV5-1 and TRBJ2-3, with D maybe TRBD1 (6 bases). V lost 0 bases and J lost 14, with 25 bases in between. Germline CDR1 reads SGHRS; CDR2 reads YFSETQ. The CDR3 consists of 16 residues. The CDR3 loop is CASSLGGRGPHRYAYF. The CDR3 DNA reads TGCGCCAGCAGCTTGGGGGGCAGGGGTCCGCACAGATACGCGTATTTT.

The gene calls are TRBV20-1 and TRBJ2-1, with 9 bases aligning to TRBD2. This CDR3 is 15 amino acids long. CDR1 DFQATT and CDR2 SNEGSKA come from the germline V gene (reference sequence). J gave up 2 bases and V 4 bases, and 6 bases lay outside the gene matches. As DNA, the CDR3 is TGCAGTGCTAAATCGACTAGCGGAGCCTACAATGAGCAGTTCTTC. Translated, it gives CSAKSTSGAYNEQFF.

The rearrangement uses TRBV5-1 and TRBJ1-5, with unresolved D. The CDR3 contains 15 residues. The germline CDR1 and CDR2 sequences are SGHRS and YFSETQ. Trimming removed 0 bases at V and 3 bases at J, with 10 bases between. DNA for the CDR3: TGCGCCAGCAGCTTGGGGGGAATTCCCAATCAGCCCCAGCATTTT. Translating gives CASSLGGIPNQPQHF.

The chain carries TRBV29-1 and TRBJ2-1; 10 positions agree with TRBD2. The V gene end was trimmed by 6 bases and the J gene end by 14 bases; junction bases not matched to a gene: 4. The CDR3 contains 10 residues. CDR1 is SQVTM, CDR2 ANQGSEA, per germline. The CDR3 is CSVDSGRKFF. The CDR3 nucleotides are TGCAGCGTCGATAGCGGGAGGAAGTTCTTC.

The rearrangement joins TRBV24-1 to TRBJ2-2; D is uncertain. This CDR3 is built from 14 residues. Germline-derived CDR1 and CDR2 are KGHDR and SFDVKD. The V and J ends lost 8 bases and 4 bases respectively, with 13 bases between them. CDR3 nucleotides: TGTGCCACCAACCCTGGGGTCGGCACCGGGGAGCTGTTTTTT. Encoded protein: CATNPGVGTGELFF.

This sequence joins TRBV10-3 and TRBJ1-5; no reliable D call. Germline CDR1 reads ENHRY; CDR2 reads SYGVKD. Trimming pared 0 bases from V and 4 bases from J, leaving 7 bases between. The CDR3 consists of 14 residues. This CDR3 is CAISESRGNQPQHF. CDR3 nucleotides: TGTGCCATCAGTGAGTCGCGGGGTAATCAGCCCCAGCATTTT.

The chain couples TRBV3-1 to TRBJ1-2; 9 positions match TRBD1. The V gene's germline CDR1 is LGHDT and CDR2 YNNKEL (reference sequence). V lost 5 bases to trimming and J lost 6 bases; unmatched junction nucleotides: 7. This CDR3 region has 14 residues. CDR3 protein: CASSRTGDQHGYTF. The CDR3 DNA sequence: TGTGCCAGCAGCAGGACAGGGGATCAACATGGCTACACCTTC.

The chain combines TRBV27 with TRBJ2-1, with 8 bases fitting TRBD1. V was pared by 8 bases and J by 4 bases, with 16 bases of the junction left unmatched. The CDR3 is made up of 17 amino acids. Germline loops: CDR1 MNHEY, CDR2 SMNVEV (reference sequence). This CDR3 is CASQPGQGYVRYNEQFF. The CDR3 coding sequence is TGTGCCAGCCAGCCCGGACAGGGATATGTCCGTTACAATGAGCAGTTCTTC.

CDR3 nucleotides: TGCGCCAGCAGCATGGCTAGCGTTGGGGGTGAGCAGTTCTTC. Translating gives CASSMASVGGEQFF. V gene TRBV5-1 combines with J gene TRBJ2-1, with D maybe TRBD2 (6 bases). The CDR3 is 14 residues long. CDR1 is SGHRS and CDR2 is YFSETQ in the germline V gene. V lost 4 bases to trimming and J lost 9 bases, with 17 bases between them.

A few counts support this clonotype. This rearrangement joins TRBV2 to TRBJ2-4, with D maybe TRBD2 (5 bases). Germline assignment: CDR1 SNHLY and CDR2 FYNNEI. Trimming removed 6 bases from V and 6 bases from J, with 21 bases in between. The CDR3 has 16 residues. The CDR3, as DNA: TGTGCCAGCAGGGGGATCCCCCCGGGGAGCGGAAACATTCAGTACTTC. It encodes CASRGIPPGSGNIQYF.

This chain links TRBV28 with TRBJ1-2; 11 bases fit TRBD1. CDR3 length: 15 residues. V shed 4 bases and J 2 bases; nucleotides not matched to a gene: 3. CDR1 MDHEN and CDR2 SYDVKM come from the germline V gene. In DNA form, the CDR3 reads TGTGCCAGCAGTTCCTGGACAGGGGGCAACTATGGCTACACCTTC. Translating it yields CASSSWTGGNYGYTF.

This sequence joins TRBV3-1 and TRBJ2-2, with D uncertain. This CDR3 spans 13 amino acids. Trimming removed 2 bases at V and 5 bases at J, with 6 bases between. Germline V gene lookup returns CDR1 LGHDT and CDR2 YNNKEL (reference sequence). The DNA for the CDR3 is TGTGCCAGCAGCCAATGGGTAACCGGGGAGCTGTTTTTT. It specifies CASSQWVTGELFF.

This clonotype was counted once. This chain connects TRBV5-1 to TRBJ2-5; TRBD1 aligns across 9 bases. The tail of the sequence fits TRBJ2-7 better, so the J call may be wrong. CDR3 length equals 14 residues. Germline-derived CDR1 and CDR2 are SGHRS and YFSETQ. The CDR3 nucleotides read TGCGCCAGCAATCCGGACAGGGGATCCTACGAGCAGTACTTC. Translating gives CASNPDRGSYEQYF.

The chain's CDR3 is CAIGETPGGTSERPQYF. The CDR3 coding sequence is TGTGCCATCGGAGAGACTCCAGGAGGGACTAGCGAGCGACCGCAGTACTTC. The chain recombines TRBV10-3 with TRBJ2-7, with 10 bases lining up with TRBD2. The CDR3 totals 17 residues. After removal of 8 bases from V and 9 bases from J, the junction contained 22 bases not matched to a gene. CDR1 and CDR2 from the germline V gene are ENHRY and SYGVKD.

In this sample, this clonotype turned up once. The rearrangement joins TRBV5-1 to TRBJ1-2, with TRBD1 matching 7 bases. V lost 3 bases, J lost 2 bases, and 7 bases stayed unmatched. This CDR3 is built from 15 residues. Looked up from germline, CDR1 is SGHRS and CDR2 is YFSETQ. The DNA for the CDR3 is TGCGCCAGCAGCTCAACAGGGGAAGCGAACTATGGCTACACCTTC. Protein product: CASSSTGEANYGYTF.

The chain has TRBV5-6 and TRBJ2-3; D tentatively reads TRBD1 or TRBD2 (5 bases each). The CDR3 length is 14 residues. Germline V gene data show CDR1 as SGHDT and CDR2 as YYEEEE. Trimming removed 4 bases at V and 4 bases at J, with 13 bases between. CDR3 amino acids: CASSLDLGADTQYF. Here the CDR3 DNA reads TGTGCCAGCAGCCTCGATCTGGGGGCAGATACGCAGTATTTT.